This T cell receptor (beta chain) was captured in a study of cytomegalovirus exposure and HLA in healthy donors. TCRdb's copy holds only in-frame clones and misses some; the assay was immunoSEQ multiplex PCR. The sample records around 56,000 clones, 89% being singletons. The V gene lost 6 bases and the J gene lost 4 bases, with 20 bases spanning the gap. CDR1 MNHEY and CDR2 SMNVEV come from the germline V gene (reference sequence). This CDR3 has 16 residues. This clonotype was sampled from a woman between 18 and 29 years old in good health and CMV-seronegative. Material for sequencing was PBMCs. The chain is built from TRBV27 and TRBJ2-3; a possible D gene is TRBD1 (6 bases). The DNA for the CDR3 is TGTGCCAGCAGAGCCACCGGGACACCGAACGCAGATACGCAGTATTTT. This translates into CASRATGTPNADTQYF.